These 25 T cell receptor beta chains share one sample of origin, sequenced in a study of cytomegalovirus exposure and HLA in healthy donors. PCR employed 60 Vbeta and 13 Jbeta primers. Some clones are missing from TCRdb's copy, which holds only in-frame ones; the method was immunoSEQ multiplex PCR. The data contain about 100,000 clones, around three quarters of them singletons. Sequenced sample: PBMCs. Receptor source: a female donor in good health and CMV-seropositive.

The chain recombines TRBV27 with TRBJ2-1, with 12 positions matching TRBD2. Germline CDR1 and CDR2: MNHEY and SMNVEV (reference sequence). Trimming took 3 bases from V and 3 from J; bases not matched to a gene: 9. The CDR3 runs 18 residues. Written as DNA, the CDR3 is TGTGCCAGCAGTTTGGGGCTAGCGGGAGGGCCGTTCTACAATGAGCAGTTCTTC. It specifies CASSLGLAGGPFYNEQFF.

This chain joins TRBV27 and TRBJ2-7; TRBD1 is a possible D gene (5 bases). Trimming removed 2 bases at V and 3 bases at J, with 14 bases between. The CDR3 has 15 residues. Germline V gives CDR1 MNHEY, CDR2 SMNVEV (reference sequence). CDR3 sequence (DNA): TGTGCCAGCAGTTTAGGTCGTCAGGGTATCTACGAGCAGTACTTC. Translating it yields CASSLGRQGIYEQYF.

This chain links TRBV7-2 with TRBJ2-5, with D possibly being TRBD1 (6 bases). Deletions cut 2 bases from V and 5 bases from J, with 18 bases between. From germline, CDR1 is SGHTA and CDR2 FQGNSA. The CDR3 totals 16 residues. Here the CDR3 reads CASSLLTGHTGETQYF. CDR3 nucleotide sequence: TGTGCCAGCAGCTTATTGACAGGCCATACAGGGGAGACCCAGTACTTC. The full variable domain, rest sourced from reference TRBV7-2 and TRBJ2-5, is GAGVSQSPSNKVTEKGKDVELRCDPISGHTALYWYRQSLGQGLEFLIYFQGNSAPDKSGLPSDRFSAERTGGSVSTLTIQRTQQEDSAVYLCASSLLTGHTGETQYFGPGTRLLVL.

The chain links TRBV5-1 to TRBJ2-1, with 7 bases fitting TRBD2. This CDR3 is 16 amino acids long. Germline V lookup: CDR1 SGHRS, CDR2 YFSETQ. Germline trimming cut 4 bases from V and 4 bases from J; bases unmatched to any gene: 11. The CDR3 DNA reads as TGCGCCAGCAGCCCCGTGGGGGGGGTTTCGTACAATGAGCAGTTCTTC. Encoded protein: CASSPVGGVSYNEQFF.

V and J are TRBV27 and TRBJ1-2, with D possibly matching TRBD1 (5 bases). The length of the CDR3 is 15 residues. V was pared by 5 bases and J by 5 bases, with 18 bases between. From germline, CDR1 is MNHEY and CDR2 SMNVEV (reference sequence). The CDR3 is CASSPRSQGIYGYTF. CDR3 DNA sequence: TGTGCCAGCAGTCCCCGGTCGCAGGGAATATATGGCTACACCTTC.

The chain employs TRBV19 and TRBJ2-2, with D maybe TRBD1 (6 bases). This CDR3 is 16 amino acids long. Trimming took 7 bases from V and 5 from J, leaving 20 bases between them. In germline, CDR1 is LNHDA, CDR2 SQIVND (reference sequence). This CDR3 reads CASTDWARGPTGELFF. As DNA, the CDR3 is TGTGCCAGTACCGACTGGGCCAGGGGACCGACCGGGGAGCTGTTTTTT.

The chain joins TRBV27 to TRBJ2-3; D not certain. CDR1 and CDR2 from the germline V gene are MNHEY and SMNVEV (reference sequence). V was trimmed by 2 bases and J by 3 bases, leaving 12 bases between them. The CDR3 runs to 15 residues. CDR3 loop: CASSLQNRVTDTQYF. CDR3 DNA: TGTGCCAGCAGTTTACAAAACAGAGTAACAGATACGCAGTATTTT.

This clone was observed a handful of times. J is TRBJ2-1 and V is TRBV27, with TRBD2 identical over 13 bases. Trimming took 5 bases from V and 4 from J; bases not matched to a gene: 11. Germline V gives CDR1 MNHEY, CDR2 SMNVEV (reference sequence). The CDR3 length is 18 residues. The CDR3 loop reads CASSRTSGSGFPYNEQFF. CDR3 in DNA: TGTGCCAGCAGTCGGACTAGCGGGAGCGGTTTCCCTTACAATGAGCAGTTCTTC.

V is TRBV4-2 and J is TRBJ2-5, with D possibly TRBD2 on 6 matching bases. The germline CDR1 and CDR2 sequences are LGHNA and YNFKEQ. This CDR3 spans 17 amino acids. Trimming left V 4 bases short and J 4 bases short, with 22 bases between. The CDR3 DNA reads TGTGCCAGCAGCCGCCGGCGGGGAGGTGAAACTCCAGAGACCCAGTACTTC. Protein: CASSRRRGGETPETQYF.

This rearrangement joins TRBV29-1 to TRBJ1-5, with 8 positions matching TRBD1. Per germline, CDR1 SQVTM and CDR2 ANQGSEA. This CDR3 comprises 13 residues. With V trimmed by 4 bases and J by 4 bases, 3 bases remained unmatched. CDR3 sequence (DNA): TGCAGCGTTGGGGACAGGACGAATCAGCCCCAGCATTTT. Translated, it gives CSVGDRTNQPQHF.

A single count supports this clone. The chain combines TRBV19 with TRBJ1-4; D possibly corresponds to TRBD1 (5 bases). Germline V gene data show CDR1 as LNHDA and CDR2 as SQIVND (reference sequence). The CDR3 runs 15 residues. Between the trimmed V and J ends, which lost 1 base and 5 bases, there was a span of 11 bases. The CDR3 here is CASSIGTLPNEKLFF. The CDR3, as DNA: TGTGCCAGTAGTATAGGGACACTTCCAAATGAAAAACTGTTTTTT.

The chain recombines TRBV7-2 with TRBJ2-7; TRBD2 matches at 9 bases. The CDR3 contains 14 residues. CDR1 SGHTA and CDR2 FQGNSA come from the germline V gene. V was clipped by 4 bases and J by 2 bases; unmatched bases: 3. CDR3 sequence (DNA): TGTGCCAGCAGCTCGGGACTAGCACCCTACGAGCAGTACTTC. Translation: CASSSGLAPYEQYF.

The chain couples TRBV13 to TRBJ2-1, with D possibly matching TRBD2 (6 bases). Trimming shortened V by 3 bases and J by 7 bases, and 10 bases separated the two germline ends. The V gene's germline CDR1 is PRHDT and CDR2 FYEKMQ (reference sequence). The CDR3 extends over 13 amino acids. The DNA of the CDR3 is TGTGCCAGCAGCTTGACTAGGGTAAATGAGCAGTTCTTC. It encodes CASSLTRVNEQFF.

A word on this clone: Mismatch with germline at one junction end may stem from a read error. The chain recombines TRBV7-9 with TRBJ1-4; tentatively, D is TRBD1 (5 bases). The CDR3 runs 17 residues. Germline CDR1 SEHNR, CDR2 FQNEAQ (reference sequence). Here the CDR3 reads CSSSLLTGRRVGEKLFF. The CDR3 DNA reads TGTTCCAGCAGCTTATTGACCGGACGCAGGGTGGGAGAAAAACTGTTTTTT.

The rearrangement links TRBV10-3 to TRBJ1-2; no definite D call. Germline V gene data show CDR1 as ENHRY and CDR2 as SYGVKD. The CDR3 is 12 residues long. V lost 6 bases and J lost 6, with 11 bases in between. CDR3 DNA sequence: TGTGCCATCAGGTCCTCTGAGGATGGCTACACCTTC. Amino acid sequence: CAIRSSEDGYTF.

The chain couples TRBV19 to TRBJ1-1; 7 nucleotides match TRBD1. Germline trimming cut 7 bases from V and 10 bases from J; bases unmatched to any gene: 15. The CDR3 runs 14 residues. CDR1 and CDR2 (germline): LNHDA, SQIVND (reference sequence). CDR3 region: CASIKQGPLGRAFF. The CDR3 DNA follows: TGTGCCAGTATAAAACAGGGGCCCCTGGGTAGAGCTTTCTTT. Variable domain in full (rest from reference TRBV19 and TRBJ1-1): DGGITQSPKYLFRKEGQNVTLSCEQNLNHDAMYWYRQDPGQGLRLIYYSQIVNDFQKGDIAEGYSVSREKKESFPLTVTSAQKNPTAFYLCASIKQGPLGRAFFGQGTRLTVV.

The count of this clone is one. The chain is built from TRBV4-1 and TRBJ2-1, with D uncertain. Germline assignment: CDR1 MGHRA and CDR2 YSYEKL. The CDR3 contains 14 residues. V was trimmed by 7 bases and J by 0 bases, leaving 10 bases between them. CDR3 nucleotides: TGCGCCAGCATGGGCTCCAGCTCCTACAATGAGCAGTTCTTC. This codes for CASMGSSSYNEQFF.

The V and J genes are TRBV7-2 and TRBJ2-5, with D uncertain. The end of the DNA is better explained by TRBJ2-7, so the J call may be wrong. The CDR3 extends over 15 amino acids. Germline values: CDR1 SGHTA, CDR2 FQGNSA. DNA of the CDR3: TGTGCCAGCAGCCTACCCGAGGTTTCTCCGTACGAGCAGTACTTC. Amino acid sequence: CASSLPEVSPYEQYF.

The rearrangement links TRBV11-2 to TRBJ1-2; D perhaps matches TRBD1 (5 bases). The V end was cut by 8 bases, the J end by 12 bases, with 25 bases between. In germline, CDR1 is SGHAT, CDR2 FQNNGV. The CDR3 loop spans 14 amino acids. CDR3 sequence reads: CASAPGHKTARHTF. The CDR3 nucleotides read TGTGCCAGCGCCCCAGGGCACAAGACCGCCCGGCACACCTTC.

This clone was detected once. The chain couples TRBV18 to TRBJ2-1; perhaps TRBD2 as D (6 bases). The CDR3 is made up of 16 amino acids. V was clipped by 0 bases and J by 8 bases, with 17 bases between them. In germline, CDR1 is KGHSH, CDR2 LQKENI. CDR3 loop: CASSPPGRQSGDEQFF. CDR3 in DNA: TGTGCCAGCTCACCACCGGGACGGCAGTCGGGAGATGAGCAGTTCTTC.

J is TRBJ2-7 and V is TRBV4-1, with D uncertain. The germline V gene has CDR1 MGHRA and CDR2 YSYEKL. This CDR3 has 13 amino acids. The germline V and J ends were trimmed by 1 base and 8 bases, with 12 bases remaining between them. CDR3 in DNA: TGCGCCAGCAGCCAAGCCTTAACAGAAAAGCAGTACTTC. Translation: CASSQALTEKQYF.

The chain's CDR3 is CASSLGTSTGSDEQFF. The DNA of the CDR3 is TGCGCCAGCAGCTTGGGGACTAGTACTGGCTCAGATGAGCAGTTCTTC. The chain carries TRBV5-1 and TRBJ2-1; 7 nucleotides align to TRBD2. The CDR3 extends over 16 amino acids. With V trimmed by 0 bases and J by 8 bases, 11 bases remained unmatched. CDR1 is SGHRS, CDR2 YFSETQ, per germline.

This rearrangement joins TRBV14 to TRBJ2-3, with D perhaps matching TRBD1 (5 bases). V gave up 5 bases and J gave up 14 bases, with 20 bases separating them. Germline V lookup: CDR1 SGHDN, CDR2 FVKESK. This CDR3 has 13 amino acids. Here the CDR3 DNA reads TGTGCCAGCAGCGATACGGGCAGGGCGACGGGGTATTTT. It specifies CASSDTGRATGYF.

This clone was seen only a few times. V gene TRBV6-5 combines with J gene TRBJ1-1, with D perhaps TRBD1 (5 bases). The V end was cut by 1 base, the J end by 2 bases, with 11 bases between. The CDR3 length is 15 residues. From germline, CDR1 is MNHEY and CDR2 SVGAGI. The CDR3 here is CASSYWAQGNTEAFF. The CDR3 nucleotides read TGTGCCAGCAGTTACTGGGCCCAGGGTAACACTGAAGCTTTCTTT.

This chain connects TRBV7-9 to TRBJ2-3; 9 positions match TRBD2. The junction had 12 bases not matched to a gene; V was cut back by 7 bases and J by 4 bases. The CDR3 contains 16 residues. Germline lookup yields CDR1 SEHNR and CDR2 FQNEAQ (reference sequence). The CDR3 spells CASTLRGAGGPDTQYF. In nucleotides, the CDR3 is TGTGCCAGCACCCTACGGGGAGCGGGAGGTCCAGATACGCAGTATTTT.